This is a list of T cell receptor beta chains from one sample in a study of T cells in localized non-small cell lung cancer. Only in-frame clones appear in the TCRdb table, and some are missing; sequencing was by immunoSEQ multiplex PCR. The sample lists tens of thousands of clones; about 88% were seen once. Sequencing used peripheral blood, obtained before any cancer treatment. These receptors all stem from a female donor over 55 with stage I lung adenocarcinoma. Both conserved end residues are part of each CDR3. Fields, in order: V gene, clone size, CDR3 protein. A row's size may be missing; if present it is once, few, many or a size class.

TRBV6-1 | - | CASELRDGYEQYF
TRBV5-1 | once | CASTDARADTEAFF
TRBV6-5 | once | CASSKDRLQPQHF
TRBV10-3 | - | CAISEPGSNYGYTF
TRBV9 | - | CASSPPAGFTEAFF
TRBV19 | - | CASSGSRTDSYNEQFF
TRBV4-2 | - | CASSQEVQGWETQYF
TRBV7-9 | - | CASSSPGTDMNTEAFF
TRBV11-2 | - | CASSLDRQGGVDEQYF
TRBV10-3 | - | CAITSGQSETQYF
TRBV9 | - | CASSVGGLLGYEQYF
TRBV27 | - | CASTRPVASGRAFGVGEQFF
TRBV19 | - | CASSIYPGQTQYF
TRBV4-3 | - | CASSQDQAGATLGTDTQYF
TRBV7-2 | - | CASSLVGWGTGELFF
TRBV30 | - | CAWSTGLATTGELFF
TRBV11-2 | once | CASSQGLSNEQFF
TRBV7-2 | - | CASSLGQGNFYEQYF
TRBV28 | - | CASSTLTGGKQYF
TRBV4-3 | few | CASSLLAGQGNTEAFF
TRBV18 | - | CASSPRSGGTYEQYF
TRBV28 | - | CASSLYSDLAGYTF
TRBV7-2 | - | CASSLGLADYEQYF
TRBV28 | - | CASSLGELEQYF
TRBV7-2 | - | CASSLGGVGDYEQYF
TRBV4-1 | - | CASSQDSTGNYGYTF
TRBV11-3 | - | CASSSRTSGTSTDTQYF
TRBV21-1 | - | CASSKSKGSTDTQYF
TRBV7-9 | - | CASGGTVTYEQYF
TRBV6-6 | few | CASSISGQDSNEQFF
TRBV11-2 | - | CASSFLSGRTDTQYF
TRBV2 | - | CASSNDRQSNQPQHF
TRBV11-2 | - | CASSVTSGAYNEQFF
TRBV27 | - | CASRYRGGVNTEAFF
TRBV11-2 | - | CASSLEGRAAKNIQYF
TRBV7-8 | - | CASSADHCGYTF
TRBV11-3 | few | CASSLESQETQYF
TRBV9 | - | CASSVQGARATDTQYF